The 25 T cell receptor beta chains presented below share a single source sample, sequenced in a study of identical twins. TCRdb re-called the 5' RACE reads with MiXCR, one entry per CDR3 protein. This sample has roughly 240,000 distinct CDR3 sequences; approximately 8% occur once, and the top ten carry about 5.6%. These records were also assigned to another study, of yellow fever vaccine responses in identical twins.

Material: CD8+ T cells sorted from blood. These receptors were taken from a young woman in good health.

This clonotype was recorded at least ten times. The chain couples TRBV12-3 or TRBV12-4 to TRBJ1-1, with TRBD1 as a possible D gene (5 bases). The CDR3 length is 14 residues. V was trimmed by 1 base and J by 3 bases, leaving 9 bases between them. CDR3 sequence (DNA): TGTGCCAGCAGTTTAGGGGGCGCGGACACTGAAGCTTTCTTT. As protein: CASSLGGADTEAFF.

This clonotype was counted ten times or more. This chain joins TRBV6-5 and TRBJ2-5; D perhaps matches TRBD1 (5 bases). The CDR3 loop spans 11 amino acids. V was clipped by 10 bases and J by 4 bases, with 10 bases between them. CDR1 and CDR2 from the germline V gene are MNHEY and SVGAGI. CDR3 sequence reads: CATQGGETQYF. As DNA, the CDR3 is TGTGCCACCCAGGGTGGAGAGACCCAGTACTTC.

The chain employs TRBV28 and TRBJ2-5; D is unclear. The CDR3 spans 13 residues. Germline V gene sequence: CDR1 MDHEN, CDR2 SYDVKM. Trimming removed 10 bases at V and 5 bases at J, with 17 bases between. The CDR3 protein is CATPWLGLETQYF. CDR3 DNA: TGTGCCACCCCCTGGTTGGGTTTGGAGACCCAGTACTTC. The variable domain in full, with the rest retrieved from reference TRBV28 and TRBJ2-5, is DVKVTQSSRYLVKRTGEKVFLECVQDMDHENMFWYRQDPGLGLRLIYFSYDVKMKEKGDIPEGYSVSREKKERFSLILESASTNQTSMYLCATPWLGLETQYFGPGTRLLVL.

This clonotype was seen ten or more times. This chain joins TRBV12-3 or TRBV12-4 and TRBJ1-2, with 10 positions matching TRBD1. CDR3 length: 14 amino acids. The V gene end was trimmed by 7 bases and the J gene end by 2 bases; junction bases not matched to a gene: 4. This CDR3 reads CASTPGQGNYGYTF. CDR3 bases: TGTGCCAGCACTCCGGGACAGGGGAACTATGGCTACACCTTC.

This clonotype was detected a few times. The V gene is TRBV11-2, the J gene TRBJ1-3, with D unclear. V was pared by 0 bases and J by 4 bases, with 10 bases between. From germline, CDR1 is SGHAT and CDR2 FQNNGV. The CDR3 is 15 amino acids. CDR3 nucleotides: TGTGCCAGCAGCTTAGAGTTGGTCCGGGGAAACACCATATATTTT. Translating it yields CASSLELVRGNTIYF.

In this sample, this clonotype turned up many times. The V call is TRBV5-6, the J call TRBJ2-1; no reliable D call. The CDR3 runs to 18 residues. V lost 1 base, J lost 0 bases, and 17 bases lay in between. The germline gives CDR1 SGHDT, CDR2 YYEEEE. CDR3 region: CASSLKVYLLSSYNEQFF. In DNA, the CDR3 is TGTGCCAGCAGCTTGAAGGTCTACCTACTTAGCTCCTACAATGAGCAGTTCTTC.

This clonotype was seen repeatedly, ten times or more. The chain recombines TRBV20-1 with TRBJ2-5; 8 bases map to TRBD2. The length of the CDR3 is 13 residues. Germline CDR1 is DFQATT and CDR2 is SNEGSKA (reference sequence). Trimming cost V 1 base and J 4 bases; bases outside gene matches: 2. CDR3 in amino acids: CSARARGGETQYF. The CDR3 region has the DNA TGCAGTGCTAGAGCTCGGGGGGGAGAGACCCAGTACTTC.

This clonotype was seen many times. This chain connects TRBV7-9 to TRBJ1-5; maybe TRBD1 (6 bases). Germline CDR1 SEHNR, CDR2 FQNEAQ (reference sequence). This CDR3 comprises 16 residues. V lost 0 bases and J lost 4, with 13 bases in between. The CDR3 nucleotides read TGTGCCAGCAGCTTAGCGACCGACAGGAGTAATCAGCCCCAGCATTTT. Translating it yields CASSLATDRSNQPQHF.

Written as DNA, the CDR3 is TGTGCCAGCAGTGAAGTCGGTTCTAACTATGGCTACACCTTC. Amino acids: CASSEVGSNYGYTF. The gene calls are TRBV6-1 and TRBJ1-2, with D uncertain. Germline CDR1 and CDR2: MNHNS and SASEGT. CDR3 size: 14 residues. The V and J ends lost 1 base and 0 bases respectively, with 6 bases between them.

The sample holds many counts of this clonotype. The gene calls are TRBV15 and TRBJ2-3; 11 bases line up with TRBD1. The CDR3 covers 16 residues. Germline V CDR1 and CDR2: LNHNV, YYDKDF (reference sequence). The junction had 4 bases not matched to a gene; V was cut back by 0 bases and J by 5 bases. The CDR3 here is CATSREDGTGGDTQYF. CDR3 bases: TGTGCCACCAGCAGAGAAGATGGGACAGGGGGAGATACGCAGTATTTT.

This clonotype appeared many times. V is TRBV29-1 and J is TRBJ1-6; 11 bases fit TRBD1. Germline trimming cut 7 bases from V and 7 bases from J; bases unmatched to any gene: 6. Germline V gene lookup returns CDR1 SQVTM and CDR2 ANQGSEA. The CDR3 runs 14 residues. CDR3 DNA: TGCAGCGCCCGGACAGGGGGCGAAAATTCACCCCTCCACTTT. Encoded protein: CSARTGGENSPLHF.

The sample holds a few counts of this clonotype. The V gene is TRBV28, the J gene TRBJ2-2; either TRBD1 or TRBD2 may fit D (5 bases each). Trimming left V 3 bases short and J 4 bases short, with 18 bases between. The CDR3 has 17 residues. Germline CDR1 MDHEN, CDR2 SYDVKM. CDR3 nucleotide sequence: TGTGCCAGCAGTTTGGGGGTGGGACCCTATATCACCGGGGAGCTGTTTTTT. Amino acid sequence: CASSLGVGPYITGELFF. Based on the CDR3 plus reference TRBV28 and TRBJ2-2, the full variable domain is DVKVTQSSRYLVKRTGEKVFLECVQDMDHENMFWYRQDPGLGLRLIYFSYDVKMKEKGDIPEGYSVSREKKERFSLILESASTNQTSMYLCASSLGVGPYITGELFFGEGSRLTVL.

This clonotype was seen repeatedly, ten times or more. The chain joins TRBV29-1 to TRBJ2-5; D unclear. V lost 6 bases and J 4 bases, leaving 12 bases between the germline ends. This CDR3 has 12 amino acids. Germline V gene lookup returns CDR1 SQVTM and CDR2 ANQGSEA. The CDR3 coding sequence is TGCAGCGTCTCAACTTCGGGAGAGACCCAGTACTTC. This translates into CSVSTSGETQYF.

This rearrangement joins TRBV14 to TRBJ2-7; perhaps D is TRBD1 or TRBD2 (5 bases each). Germline CDR1 is SGHDN and CDR2 is FVKESK. This CDR3 comprises 15 residues. V was pared by 1 base and J by 3 bases, with 13 bases between. CDR3 DNA: TGTGCCAGCAGCCAAGGGCTAGGGGACCTCTACGAGCAGTACTTC. It encodes CASSQGLGDLYEQYF.

The genes are TRBV18 and TRBJ2-3; no firm D call. Trimming removed 2 bases from V and 4 bases from J, with 19 bases in between. Germline V gene data show CDR1 as KGHSH and CDR2 as LQKENI. CDR3 length equals 17 residues. The DNA of the CDR3 is TGTGCCAGCTCACCAGGCAGCGAGCGTCACGTCCCAGATACGCAGTATTTT. This gives the protein CASSPGSERHVPDTQYF. The full variable domain, rest sourced from reference TRBV18 and TRBJ2-3, is NAGVMQNPRHLVRRRGQEARLRCSPMKGHSHVYWYRQLPEEGLKFMVYLQKENIIDESGMPKERFSAEFPKEGPSILRIQQVVRGDSAAYFCASSPGSERHVPDTQYFGPGTRLTVL.

The rearrangement uses TRBV25-1 and TRBJ2-3, with 7 nucleotides matching TRBD2. Germline V gives CDR1 MGHDK, CDR2 SYGVNS. This CDR3 is built from 15 residues. The V and J ends lost 2 bases and 3 bases, in that order; junction bases with no gene match: 5. CDR3 DNA: TGTGCCAGCAGTGAAACCGACGGGAGGACAGATACGCAGTATTTT. Its protein is CASSETDGRTDTQYF.

This clonotype was detected many times. The genes are TRBV10-2 and TRBJ1-1; no definite D call. V dropped 6 bases and J dropped 5 bases, with 13 bases sitting between them. The CDR3 contains 13 residues. Germline V gives CDR1 WSHSY, CDR2 SAAADI. The DNA of the CDR3 is TGCGCCAGCAGATTAAACCCTCAGACTGAAGCTTTCTTT. Translated, it gives CASRLNPQTEAFF.

In regard to this clonotype: This may arise from a read error, as a much more abundant clone is one base away. The V call is TRBV7-8, the J call TRBJ2-1, with a tentative D call TRBD2 (6 bases). This CDR3 spans 13 amino acids. The germline CDR1 and CDR2 sequences are SGHVS and FQNEAQ. CDR3 DNA: TGTGCCAGCAGCTTTACTAGCTTCAATGGGCAGTTCTTC. This gives the protein CASSFTSFNGQFF.

This rearrangement joins TRBV9 to TRBJ2-6; D uncertain. In germline, CDR1 is SGDLS, CDR2 YYNGEE. This CDR3 spans 14 amino acids. Trimming left V 0 bases short and J 2 bases short, with 3 bases between. CDR3 sequence (DNA): TGTGCCAGCAGCGTAGATCCTGGGGCCAACGTCCTGACTTTC. It translates to CASSVDPGANVLTF.

This clonotype was picked up a small number of times. The chain links TRBV20-1 to TRBJ2-4; D uncertain. CDR3 size: 13 residues. The germline gives CDR1 DFQATT, CDR2 SNEGSKA (reference sequence). Trimming left V 1 base short and J 2 bases short, with 6 bases between. The CDR3 loop is CSARGETKNIQYF. The CDR3 nucleotides are TGCAGTGCTAGAGGGGAAACCAAAAACATTCAGTACTTC.

This clonotype came up a few times. The chain has TRBV2 and TRBJ2-7; D remains ambiguous. Germline CDR1 and CDR2: SNHLY and FYNNEI. The CDR3 is 12 amino acids. V gave up 3 bases and J gave up 6 bases, with 9 bases separating them. The chain's CDR3 is CASSEDQPEQYV. The CDR3 nucleotides read TGTGCCAGCAGTGAGGATCAACCCGAGCAGTACGTC.

This chain connects TRBV4-1 to TRBJ2-7; D might be TRBD1 or TRBD2, each matching 7 bases. Per germline, CDR1 MGHRA and CDR2 YSYEKL. V shed 4 bases and J shed 6 bases, with 16 bases lying between them. This CDR3 has 14 amino acids. Here the CDR3 reads CASSPDRRGGEQYV. Here the CDR3 DNA reads TGCGCCAGCAGCCCGGACAGGAGGGGGGGCGAGCAGTACGTC.

This clonotype was counted at least ten times. V usage is TRBV18 and J usage is TRBJ1-1, with D perhaps matching TRBD1 (6 bases). Germline-derived CDR1 and CDR2 are KGHSH and LQKENI. V dropped 2 bases and J dropped 1 base, with 11 bases sitting between them. This CDR3 region has 15 residues. This chain's CDR3 is CASSPSGGGNTEAFF. CDR3 bases: TGTGCCAGCTCACCATCGGGGGGCGGGAACACTGAAGCTTTCTTT.

The V call is TRBV6-1, the J call TRBJ2-3; 8 nucleotides line up with TRBD2. The CDR3 is 16 amino acids. Germline CDR1 MNHNS, CDR2 SASEGT. Germline trimming cut 1 base from V and 5 bases from J; bases unmatched to any gene: 8. The CDR3 region has the DNA TGTGCCAGCAGTGAAGTTCCAGCGGGAGCCTTAGATACGCAGTATTTT. It yields the protein CASSEVPAGALDTQYF.

The chain is built from TRBV29-1 and TRBJ1-2; D call uncertain. The CDR3 sequence is 8 residues long. V lost 4 bases to trimming and J lost 12 bases, with 6 bases between them. Germline V lookup: CDR1 SQVTM, CDR2 ANQGSEA. CDR3 region: CSVGGDTF. The CDR3, as DNA: TGCAGCGTTGGTGGTGACACCTTC.